The 18 T cell receptor beta chains reported below all come from one sample, sequenced in a study of TIL therapy for anti-PD-1-resistant metastatic lung cancer. Time point: pre-treatment sample, taken before nivolumab and TIL therapy. This was the immunoSEQ v3 assay. Assay: immunoSEQ multiplex PCR; the TCRdb copy retains only in-frame clones and omits some. The top ten clones hold just under 3% of a sample with about 55,000 clones, approximately 75% of them seen once. The sample here was blood, taken at baseline. The source is a person aged 30 to 80 with non-small cell lung cancer.

V is TRBV24-1 and J is TRBJ1-5; the D gene is possibly TRBD1 (5 bases). Trimming shortened V by 2 bases and J by 8 bases, and 6 bases separated the two germline ends. Germline values: CDR1 KGHDR, CDR2 SFDVKD. This CDR3 spans 12 amino acids. The CDR3 DNA follows: TGTGCCACCAGTGATTCAGGGAAGCCCCAGCATTTT. Residues: CATSDSGKPQHF.

This clone showed up just a few times. This chain uses TRBV6-6 with TRBJ1-3, with TRBD1 as a possible D gene (6 bases). Germline values: CDR1 MNHNY, CDR2 SVGAGI (reference sequence). Trimming stripped 5 bases from V and 0 bases from J, with 11 bases between. The CDR3 has 15 amino acids. DNA for the CDR3: TGTGCCAGCAGTAACAGGGATTCCTCTGGAAACACCATATATTTT. This translates into CASSNRDSSGNTIYF.

V gene TRBV7-2 combines with J gene TRBJ1-4; 10 bases are a match to TRBD1. CDR3 length equals 14 residues. Germline V gene lookup returns CDR1 SGHTA and CDR2 FQGNSA. V shed 5 bases and J 4 bases; nucleotides not matched to a gene: 1. The CDR3 loop reads CASSRTGGNEKLFF. In DNA form, the CDR3 reads TGTGCCAGCAGCCGGACAGGGGGTAATGAAAAACTGTTTTTT. The entire variable domain, with the rest obtained from reference TRBV7-2 and TRBJ1-4, is as follows: GAGVSQSPSNKVTEKGKDVELRCDPISGHTALYWYRQSLGQGLEFLIYFQGNSAPDKSGLPSDRFSAERTGGSVSTLTIQRTQQEDSAVYLCASSRTGGNEKLFFGSGTQLSVL.

This clone was picked up a small number of times. This rearrangement joins TRBV10-1 to TRBJ2-5, with TRBD2 matching over 10 bases. Losses at the gene ends were 2 bases for V and 4 bases for J; bases not matched to a gene: 4. From germline, CDR1 is WNHNN and CDR2 SYGVQD (reference sequence). This CDR3 is built from 15 residues. The DNA for the CDR3 is TGCGCCAGCAGTGAGCTAGCGGGAGTAGGAGAGACCCAGTACTTC. The encoded protein is CASSELAGVGETQYF.

The chain combines TRBV28 with TRBJ2-5, with D perhaps TRBD1 or TRBD2 (5 bases each). Trimming left V 2 bases short and J 5 bases short, with 6 bases between. CDR1 and CDR2 (germline): MDHEN, SYDVKM. This CDR3 comprises 12 residues. The CDR3 region is CASSLRGETQYF. CDR3 in DNA: TGTGCCAGCAGTTTACGGGGCGAGACCCAGTACTTC.

This clone was seen once. The chain uses TRBV27 and TRBJ2-7; either TRBD1 or TRBD2 may supply D (5 bases each). CDR3 size: 14 residues. Germline V gene sequence: CDR1 MNHEY, CDR2 SMNVEV (reference sequence). Trimming pared 5 bases from V and 2 bases from J, leaving 13 bases between. CDR3 loop: CASSPRGDTYEQYF. DNA of the CDR3: TGTGCCAGCAGTCCGAGAGGGGATACCTACGAGCAGTACTTC.

This sequence joins TRBV2 and TRBJ2-7, with unresolved D. CDR3 length: 10 residues. Germline V gives CDR1 SNHLY, CDR2 FYNNEI. V was shortened by 6 bases and J by 11 bases, with 11 bases between the two germline ends. The CDR3 reads CASRSYWEYF. The CDR3 DNA reads as TGTGCCAGCAGGTCCTATTGGGAGTACTTC.

The CDR3 is CSVRSSGSYEQYF. The CDR3 DNA is TGCAGCGTGCGGTCTAGCGGGAGTTACGAGCAGTACTTC. The J gene is TRBJ2-7, the V gene TRBV29-1; 10 nucleotides line up with TRBD2. CDR1 is SQVTM and CDR2 is ANQGSEA in the germline V gene. J was trimmed by 4 bases and V by 6 bases; bases with no gene match: 6. The CDR3 sequence is 13 residues long.

The chain couples TRBV9 to TRBJ2-2; 10 bases are a match to TRBD2. Germline-derived CDR1 and CDR2 are SGDLS and YYNGEE. CDR3 size: 18 residues. J lost 1 base, V lost 0 bases, and 6 bases had no gene match. The CDR3 sequence: CASSVVDSGRKNTGELFF. Here the CDR3 DNA reads TGTGCCAGCAGCGTAGTAGATAGCGGGAGGAAGAACACCGGGGAGCTGTTTTTT.

The chain couples TRBV7-8 to TRBJ1-6, with D perhaps matching TRBD1 (6 bases). Trimming cost V 4 bases and J 4 bases, with 11 bases left between them. This CDR3 region has 15 residues. CDR1 and CDR2 (germline): SGHVS, FQNEAQ. This chain's CDR3 is CASSWGQGYNSPLHF. The CDR3 region has the DNA TGTGCCAGCAGCTGGGGGCAGGGGTATAATTCACCCCTCCACTTT.

The chain's CDR3 is CASSPRTGQETQYF. The CDR3 nucleotides read TGTGCCAGCAGCCCCCGGACAGGCCAAGAGACCCAGTACTTC. The rearrangement links TRBV4-2 to TRBJ2-5; 7 positions agree with TRBD1. Germline V gives CDR1 LGHNA, CDR2 YNFKEQ. There are 14 residues in the CDR3. The V gene end was trimmed by 4 bases and the J gene end by 1 base; junction bases not matched to a gene: 3.

The CDR3 loop is CASSSQRQGIGEQFF. The DNA for the CDR3 is TGTGCCAGCAGCTCACAAAGACAGGGGATCGGTGAGCAGTTCTTC. This chain joins TRBV7-8 and TRBJ2-1, with TRBD1 matching 8 bases. The germline gives CDR1 SGHVS, CDR2 FQNEAQ. V lost 4 bases to trimming and J lost 9 bases; unmatched junction nucleotides: 11. This CDR3 has 15 amino acids.

The rearrangement uses TRBV29-1 and TRBJ2-2, with a possible D match to TRBD2 (5 bases). V was pared by 4 bases and J by 6 bases, with 9 bases between. There are 12 residues in the CDR3. Germline CDR1 reads SQVTM; CDR2 reads ANQGSEA. The CDR3 region is CSVVWRAGELFF. Written as DNA, the CDR3 is TGCAGCGTTGTTTGGCGGGCCGGGGAGCTGTTTTTT.

The chain links TRBV6-4 to TRBJ1-6; D not resolved. The CDR3 has 14 residues. CDR1 and CDR2 (germline): MRHNA, SNTAGT. Trimming cost V 8 bases and J 4 bases, with 12 bases left between them. The CDR3 loop is CASQADFYNSPLHF. DNA of the CDR3: TGTGCCAGCCAAGCGGACTTTTATAATTCACCCCTCCACTTT.

The chain uses TRBV4-1 and TRBJ2-6; D might be TRBD1 (5 bases). This CDR3 is 17 amino acids long. The ends were cut back, 1 base at V and 4 bases at J, with 14 bases in the middle. CDR1 is MGHRA, CDR2 YSYEKL, per germline. DNA for the CDR3: TGCGCCAGCAGCCAAGGATTAGGGGTTGCGGGGGCCAACGTCCTGACTTTC. This gives the protein CASSQGLGVAGANVLTF.

This clone has only one observation. The rearrangement uses TRBV19 and TRBJ2-7, with 10 bases that match TRBD2. Germline CDR1 and CDR2: LNHDA and SQIVND (reference sequence). Trimming removed 6 bases from V and 2 bases from J; junction bases left unmatched: 7. This CDR3 is 15 amino acids long. CDR3 sequence (DNA): TGTGCCAGTAGCATCGGGCTAGCGGGAGCCTACGAGCAGTACTTC. It encodes CASSIGLAGAYEQYF.

J is TRBJ1-5 and V is TRBV2, with 7 bases fitting TRBD1. From germline, CDR1 is SNHLY and CDR2 FYNNEI. The trim removed 11 bases at V and 6 bases at J, leaving 10 bases unmatched. This CDR3 is 13 amino acids long. CDR3 sequence (DNA): TGTGCCCTTGGAGGGGGCGCAGGTCAGCCCCAGCATTTT. Residues: CALGGGAGQPQHF. The full variable domain, rest sourced from reference TRBV2 and TRBJ1-5, is EPEVTQTPSHQVTQMGQEVILRCVPISNHLYFYWYRQILGQKVEFLVSFYNNEISEKSEIFDDQFSVERPDGSNFTLKIRSTKLEDSAMYFCALGGGAGQPQHFGDGTRLSIL.

The sample holds a few counts of this clone. J is TRBJ1-5 and V is TRBV19; no clear D. The germline CDR1 and CDR2 sequences are LNHDA and SQIVND (reference sequence). CDR3 length: 14 residues. Trimming stripped 1 base from V and 5 bases from J, with 9 bases between. As DNA, the CDR3 is TGTGCCAGTAGTATAGTCACATTATATCAGCCCCAGCATTTT. This translates into CASSIVTLYQPQHF.